The 4 T cell receptor beta chains given below trace back to one sample, sequenced in a study of T cell repertoires in ileal Crohn's disease. Measured with immunoSEQ multiplex PCR; TCRdb has only the in-frame clones, and not every one. The sample gives 4,000 to 6,000 clones, roughly 80% of which show up once; 12% is in the top ten. Sequencing used ileal tissue. The receptors stem from an adult with Crohn's disease.

The chain joins TRBV6-6 to TRBJ2-7; possible D gene TRBD1, 5 bases. Looked up from germline, CDR1 is MNHNY and CDR2 is SVGAGI (reference sequence). V lost 0 bases, J lost 0 bases, and 9 bases lay in between. CDR3 size: 15 residues. The CDR3 DNA reads TGTGCCAGCAGTTACTCGACAGAGAGCTCCTACGAGCAGTACTTC. Its translation is CASSYSTESSYEQYF.

The chain carries TRBV7-3 and TRBJ2-3; D ambiguous. V lost 5 bases, J lost 2 bases, and 5 bases lay in between. CDR3 length: 12 amino acids. CDR1 and CDR2 from the germline V gene are SGHTA and FQGTGA. Here the CDR3 reads CASSDNTDTQYF. The CDR3 nucleotides are TGTGCCAGCAGCGACAACACAGATACGCAGTATTTT.

To note about this clone: One end of the junction is discordant with germline, which a read error may explain. The chain links TRBV18 to TRBJ1-3; D is possibly TRBD1 (5 bases). This CDR3 comprises 15 residues. Germline V CDR1 and CDR2: KGHSH, LQKENI. Here the CDR3 DNA reads TGTGCCAGCTGCGCCCGGTGGGACTCTAGAAACACCATATATTTT. Translated, it gives CASCARWDSRNTIYF.

CDR3: CASSYAGLSYEQYF. CDR3 DNA: TGCGCCAGCAGTTACGCAGGGCTATCCTACGAGCAGTACTTC. The gene calls are TRBV5-1 and TRBJ2-7; a weak D match, TRBD1 (5 bases). Trimming left V 5 bases short and J 1 base short, with 13 bases between. Germline CDR1 is SGHRS and CDR2 is YFSETQ. This CDR3 spans 14 amino acids.